This T cell receptor (beta chain) was recorded in a study of Ad26.COV2.S vaccination and SARS-CoV-2 variants. The study's findings and limits: Vaccine and placebo recipients had comparable breadth of non-spike TCRs. Vaccinees showed greater spike-specific TCR breadth than placebo recipients. Substantial post-vaccination breadth of spike-specific CD8+ and CD4+ T cell responses was reported.

Noted treatment: around 19 received Ad26.COV2.S at low or high dose, single or two shots; about 5 received placebo; per-sample allocation not given. The investigators took samples on day 63 after the first vaccine or placebo injection. Worth noting for this clone: What it binds is unknown.

The CDR3 runs 16 residues. Germline V lookup: CDR1 LNHDA, CDR2 SQIVND (reference sequence). Trimming removed 3 bases at V and 3 bases at J, with 15 bases between. Profiling relied on immunoSEQ multiplex PCR, and the TCRdb table lists in-frame clones only, not all of them. The sample comprises 350,000 to 400,000 clones, approximately 86% of which are singletons, and 3.5% rests with the top ten. This specimen was peripheral blood, taken in a trial of Ad26.COV2.S vaccine versus placebo. The rearrangement joins TRBV19 to TRBJ1-5; D is perhaps TRBD1 (5 bases). The receptor was derived from a person between 18 and 65 years old who received the Ad26.COV2.S COVID-19 vaccine or a placebo. CDR3 sequence (DNA): TGTGCCAGTAGTATGGGAGGGGCCATATTCAATCAGCCCCAGCATTTT. Amino acid sequence: CASSMGGAIFNQPQHF.